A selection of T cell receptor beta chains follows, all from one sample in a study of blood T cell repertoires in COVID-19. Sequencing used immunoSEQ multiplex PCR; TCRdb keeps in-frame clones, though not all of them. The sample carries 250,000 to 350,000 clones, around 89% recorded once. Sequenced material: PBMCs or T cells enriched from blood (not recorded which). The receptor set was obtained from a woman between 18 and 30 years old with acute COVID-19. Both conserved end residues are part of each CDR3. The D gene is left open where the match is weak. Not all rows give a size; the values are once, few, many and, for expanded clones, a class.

CDR3nt: TGTGCCAGCAGGAGTGGGGGGGCGAACTATGGCTACACCTTC
CDR3aa: CASRSGGANYGYTF
abundance: NA
j_gene: TRBJ1-2
v_gene: TRBV28
d_gene: NA

CDR3nt: TGCGCCAGCAGCTTAACAGGGATTTCACCCCTCCACTTT
CDR3aa: CASSLTGISPLHF
abundance: NA
j_gene: TRBJ1-6
v_gene: TRBV5-1
d_gene: NA

CDR3nt: TGTGCCATCAGGTCCGGGTCCGAGGTGAATACTGAAGCTTTCTTT
CDR3aa: CAIRSGSEVNTEAFF
abundance: NA
j_gene: TRBJ1-1
v_gene: TRBV10-3
d_gene: NA

CDR3nt: TGTGCCAGCAGCTTAGTCGCGGGTGAAACCTACAATGAGCAGTTCTTC
CDR3aa: CASSLVAGETYNEQFF
abundance: NA
j_gene: TRBJ2-1
v_gene: TRBV13
d_gene: NA

CDR3nt: TGTGCCAGCAGTCCACCTGGCTACAGGGACCAAGAGACCCAGTACTTC
CDR3aa: CASSPPGYRDQETQYF
abundance: once
j_gene: TRBJ2-5
v_gene: TRBV27
d_gene: NA

CDR3nt: TGTGCCAGTAGTATTATGGGACAGGGGAACACCGGGGAGCTGTTTTTT
CDR3aa: CASSIMGQGNTGELFF
abundance: NA
j_gene: TRBJ2-2
v_gene: TRBV19
d_gene: TRBD1

CDR3nt: TGCAGCGTTCCCCATCCGGGTTCGAACTACGAGCAGTACTTC
CDR3aa: CSVPHPGSNYEQYF
abundance: NA
j_gene: TRBJ2-7
v_gene: TRBV29-1
d_gene: NA

CDR3nt: TGTGCCAGCAGCAAAGACAGGGGGGTCTATGGCTACATCTTC
CDR3aa: CASSKDRGVYGYIF
abundance: NA
j_gene: TRBJ1-2
v_gene: TRBV7-2
d_gene: TRBD1

CDR3nt: TGCGCCAGCAGCGAAACAAACAGGGTCACTGAAGCTTTCTTT
CDR3aa: CASSETNRVTEAFF
abundance: NA
j_gene: TRBJ1-1
v_gene: TRBV5-1
d_gene: NA

CDR3nt: TGTGCCAGCGGGCTGGGACTAGCGGGAGCCGGGGAGCTGTTTTTT
CDR3aa: CASGLGLAGAGELFF
abundance: NA
j_gene: TRBJ2-2
v_gene: TRBV7-3
d_gene: TRBD2

CDR3nt: TGCAGCGTTCCCAGGGGCCTGCACAATGAGCAGTTCTTC
CDR3aa: CSVPRGLHNEQFF
abundance: NA
j_gene: TRBJ2-1
v_gene: TRBV29-1
d_gene: NA

CDR3nt: TGCGCCAGCAAAGGGGGGGACGTGAAAAACACTGAAGCTTTCTTT
CDR3aa: CASKGGDVKNTEAFF
abundance: NA
j_gene: TRBJ1-1
v_gene: TRBV5-1
d_gene: NA

CDR3nt: TGTGCCAGCTCACCAGAACAGGGAGGGAACGAGCAGTACTTC
CDR3aa: CASSPEQGGNEQYF
abundance: NA
j_gene: TRBJ2-7
v_gene: TRBV18
d_gene: NA

CDR3nt: TGTGCCTGGAGGAATCCCCCGGTTTCTGAGCAGTTCTTC
CDR3aa: CAWRNPPVSEQFF
abundance: NA
j_gene: TRBJ2-1
v_gene: TRBV30
d_gene: NA

CDR3nt: TGCGCCAGCAGGGACGGACTAGGTAATTCCTACGAGCAGTACTTC
CDR3aa: CASRDGLGNSYEQYF
abundance: NA
j_gene: TRBJ2-7
v_gene: TRBV5-1
d_gene: TRBD2

CDR3nt: TGTGCCAGCAAGCGGGAGGGCCACTCAGATACGCAGTATTTT
CDR3aa: CASKREGHSDTQYF
abundance: NA
j_gene: TRBJ2-3
v_gene: TRBV6-5
d_gene: TRBD2

CDR3nt: TGTGCCAGCAGCGCGTACACTAGCGGGGGGTCCTACGAGCAGTACTTC
CDR3aa: CASSAYTSGGSYEQYF
abundance: few
j_gene: TRBJ2-7
v_gene: TRBV7-8
d_gene: TRBD2

CDR3nt: TGTGCCAGCAGTGAAGAGAGGGGCCTCGGGGGTCAGCCCCAGCATTTT
CDR3aa: CASSEERGLGGQPQHF
abundance: few
j_gene: TRBJ1-5
v_gene: TRBV2
d_gene: NA

CDR3nt: TGTGCCAGTAGATTGGACAGGGGCACTGAAGCTTTCTTT
CDR3aa: CASRLDRGTEAFF
abundance: NA
j_gene: TRBJ1-1
v_gene: TRBV19
d_gene: TRBD1

CDR3nt: TGTGCCAGCAGTTACTCTTTACAGGGCACAGATACGCAGTATTTT
CDR3aa: CASSYSLQGTDTQYF
abundance: NA
j_gene: TRBJ2-3
v_gene: TRBV6-5
d_gene: NA

CDR3nt: TGTGCCAGCAGCAACCATAGCTCGGTCCAAGAGACCCAGTACTTC
CDR3aa: CASSNHSSVQETQYF
abundance: NA
j_gene: TRBJ2-5
v_gene: TRBV7-6
d_gene: NA

CDR3nt: TGTGCCAGCAGCATACAGGGGCATCAGCCCCAGCATTTT
CDR3aa: CASSIQGHQPQHF
abundance: NA
j_gene: TRBJ1-5
v_gene: TRBV7-2
d_gene: TRBD1

CDR3nt: TGTGCCAGCAGCTTAGTTGCTAGCGGGATTGGAGAGCAGTACTTC
CDR3aa: CASSLVASGIGEQYF
abundance: NA
j_gene: TRBJ2-7
v_gene: TRBV7-6
d_gene: TRBD2

CDR3nt: TGTGCCAGTAGTATAATGACAGGGACCAATGAGCAGTTCTTC
CDR3aa: CASSIMTGTNEQFF
abundance: NA
j_gene: TRBJ2-1
v_gene: TRBV19
d_gene: TRBD1

CDR3nt: TGTGCCAGCAGCGAGGGGGACAGCTCTAATTCACCCCTCCACTTT
CDR3aa: CASSEGDSSNSPLHF
abundance: NA
j_gene: TRBJ1-6
v_gene: TRBV9
d_gene: TRBD1

CDR3nt: TGTGCCAGCAGTGAACGGTCCCTTGGCTATGGCTACACCTTC
CDR3aa: CASSERSLGYGYTF
abundance: NA
j_gene: TRBJ1-2
v_gene: TRBV2
d_gene: NA

CDR3nt: TGTGCCAGCAGCGCCCGACAGGGCATGGGCACTGAAGCTTTCTTT
CDR3aa: CASSARQGMGTEAFF
abundance: NA
j_gene: TRBJ1-1
v_gene: TRBV9
d_gene: TRBD1

CDR3nt: TGTGCCACCAGCAGGCAACCGGTAGAGATGAACACTGAAGCTTTCTTT
CDR3aa: CATSRQPVEMNTEAFF
abundance: NA
j_gene: TRBJ1-1
v_gene: TRBV15
d_gene: NA

CDR3nt: TGTGCCAGCAGTGACCGGACTAGCTTCAACAATGAGCAGTTCTTC
CDR3aa: CASSDRTSFNNEQFF
abundance: NA
j_gene: TRBJ2-1
v_gene: TRBV6-1
d_gene: TRBD2

CDR3nt: TGTGCCAGCAGCCGGACAGGGGATCAGCCCCAGCATTTT
CDR3aa: CASSRTGDQPQHF
abundance: NA
j_gene: TRBJ1-5
v_gene: TRBV7-2
d_gene: TRBD1

CDR3nt: TGTGCCAGCAGTGAATCGGGAAATGGGCACACCATATATTTT
CDR3aa: CASSESGNGHTIYF
abundance: NA
j_gene: TRBJ1-3
v_gene: TRBV2
d_gene: NA

CDR3nt: TGTGCCAGTAGTATTCGAAGAGTTGGCCAGGCGAGCTCTGGAAACACCATATATTTT
CDR3aa: CASSIRRVGQASSGNTIYF
abundance: NA
j_gene: TRBJ1-3
v_gene: TRBV19
d_gene: NA

CDR3nt: TGTGCCAGCAGTTCCCCCCCTTCGGGCGAGCAGTACTTC
CDR3aa: CASSSPPSGEQYF
abundance: once
j_gene: TRBJ2-7
v_gene: TRBV27
d_gene: NA

CDR3nt: TGTGCCAGCAGTGACTCTGACAGGGGACGGACTGAAGCTTTCTTT
CDR3aa: CASSDSDRGRTEAFF
abundance: NA
j_gene: TRBJ1-1
v_gene: TRBV6-4
d_gene: TRBD1

CDR3nt: TGTGCCAGTAGTAACACAGTACAAGAGACCCAGTACTTC
CDR3aa: CASSNTVQETQYF
abundance: NA
j_gene: TRBJ2-5
v_gene: TRBV19
d_gene: NA

CDR3nt: TGCGCCAGCAGCTCGACTTTTGGTTATGGCTACACCTTC
CDR3aa: CASSSTFGYGYTF
abundance: few
j_gene: TRBJ1-2
v_gene: TRBV5-1
d_gene: NA

CDR3nt: TGTGCCAGCAGTCTGCAGGGGGAAAGTGAAAAACTGTTTTTT
CDR3aa: CASSLQGESEKLFF
abundance: NA
j_gene: TRBJ1-4
v_gene: TRBV28
d_gene: TRBD1

CDR3nt: TGCAGTGCTAGTGACTGGGTAGCGCTCTCGAGCTCCTACAATGAGCAGTTCTTC
CDR3aa: CSASDWVALSSSYNEQFF
abundance: NA
j_gene: TRBJ2-1
v_gene: TRBV20-1
d_gene: NA

CDR3nt: TGCGCCAGCAGTGAGTACGGGGGGCTGGGGGAAAAACTGTTTTTT
CDR3aa: CASSEYGGLGEKLFF
abundance: NA
j_gene: TRBJ1-4
v_gene: TRBV10-2
d_gene: NA

CDR3nt: TGTGCCAGCAGTTTATCACAGGGGGCATCCTACGAGCAGTACTTC
CDR3aa: CASSLSQGASYEQYF
abundance: NA
j_gene: TRBJ2-7
v_gene: TRBV28
d_gene: TRBD1

CDR3nt: TGTGCCAGCAGCCGACGGGAAGCGAAAGGGACTGAAGCTTTCTTT
CDR3aa: CASSRREAKGTEAFF
abundance: NA
j_gene: TRBJ1-1
v_gene: TRBV3-1/TRBV3-2
d_gene: NA

CDR3nt: TGCGCCAGCAGCCAAGACAGCAGGGGTGGATGGGAGACCCAGTACTTC
CDR3aa: CASSQDSRGGWETQYF
abundance: few
j_gene: TRBJ2-5
v_gene: TRBV4-3
d_gene: NA

CDR3nt: TGTGCCAGCAGCTTAGATCTAGGACTAGCGGGAGGAACGAACACCGGGGAGCTGTTTTTT
CDR3aa: CASSLDLGLAGGTNTGELFF
abundance: NA
j_gene: TRBJ2-2
v_gene: TRBV11-2
d_gene: TRBD2

CDR3nt: TGTGCCAGCAGTTCATACGGAGAGACAGGGGTATCACCCCTCCACTTT
CDR3aa: CASSSYGETGVSPLHF
abundance: NA
j_gene: TRBJ1-6
v_gene: TRBV6-5
d_gene: TRBD1

CDR3nt: TGTGCCAGCAGTCTAAGAACCGGGACTGAAGCTTTCTTT
CDR3aa: CASSLRTGTEAFF
abundance: NA
j_gene: TRBJ1-1
v_gene: TRBV27
d_gene: NA

CDR3nt: TGTGCCAGCAGCTTGGCTCGCGGGAGGGCAATACAGACCCAGTACTTC
CDR3aa: CASSLARGRAIQTQYF
abundance: NA
j_gene: TRBJ2-5
v_gene: TRBV5-6
d_gene: TRBD2

CDR3nt: TGTGCCAGTGGGGAGTGGCGGGAGATCGGCTATGAGCAGTTCTTC
CDR3aa: CASGEWREIGYEQFF
abundance: NA
j_gene: TRBJ2-1
v_gene: TRBV19
d_gene: TRBD2

CDR3nt: TGTGCCAGCAGTTTATCCTTCCTTGGAGATCAGCCCCAGCATTTT
CDR3aa: CASSLSFLGDQPQHF
abundance: NA
j_gene: TRBJ1-5
v_gene: TRBV28
d_gene: NA

CDR3nt: TGTGCCAGCAGTGATAAAGACAGGGGTTGGCAGCCCCAGCATTTT
CDR3aa: CASSDKDRGWQPQHF
abundance: NA
j_gene: TRBJ1-5
v_gene: TRBV6-1
d_gene: TRBD1

CDR3nt: TGCGCCAGCAGTGCTAGCGGTCAAGAGACCCAGTACTTC
CDR3aa: CASSASGQETQYF
abundance: NA
j_gene: TRBJ2-5
v_gene: TRBV10-1
d_gene: TRBD2

CDR3nt: TGTGCCAGCAGCTTGGGAGCAGGAATCTCCTACGAGCAGTACTTC
CDR3aa: CASSLGAGISYEQYF
abundance: few
j_gene: TRBJ2-7
v_gene: TRBV5-4
d_gene: NA

CDR3nt: TGCGCCAGCAGCCAAGAGTCTAGCGGAATCTACAATGAGCAGTTCTTC
CDR3aa: CASSQESSGIYNEQFF
abundance: NA
j_gene: TRBJ2-1
v_gene: TRBV4-1
d_gene: TRBD2

CDR3nt: TGCAGCGTCAGGACTAGCGGATACGAGCAGTACTTC
CDR3aa: CSVRTSGYEQYF
abundance: once
j_gene: TRBJ2-7
v_gene: TRBV29-1
d_gene: TRBD2

CDR3nt: TGTGCCAGCAGTTTATCAGGGGGCAGGAGCTCAGATACGCAGTATTTT
CDR3aa: CASSLSGGRSSDTQYF
abundance: NA
j_gene: TRBJ2-3
v_gene: TRBV28
d_gene: TRBD1

CDR3nt: TGTGCCAGCAGTTTAGGCCACCGCACAGATACGCAGTATTTT
CDR3aa: CASSLGHRTDTQYF
abundance: NA
j_gene: TRBJ2-3
v_gene: TRBV28
d_gene: NA

CDR3nt: TGTGCCAGCAGCTTGAGCGAAGAGCAGTTCTTC
CDR3aa: CASSLSEEQFF
abundance: NA
j_gene: TRBJ2-1
v_gene: TRBV5-6
d_gene: NA

CDR3nt: TGTGCCAGCAGTGAGAGGCGGGGGGCGCGCCAGGAAGCTTTCTTT
CDR3aa: CASSERRGARQEAFF
abundance: NA
j_gene: TRBJ1-1
v_gene: TRBV6-6
d_gene: NA

CDR3nt: TGTGCCAGCAGCTTACTTCAGGGGGCAAGTGAAAAACTGTTTTTT
CDR3aa: CASSLLQGASEKLFF
abundance: NA
j_gene: TRBJ1-4
v_gene: TRBV11-2
d_gene: TRBD1

CDR3nt: TGTGCCACCAGTGATCCTCGGACTAGCGGGATCACGAATGAGCAGTTCTTC
CDR3aa: CATSDPRTSGITNEQFF
abundance: NA
j_gene: TRBJ2-1
v_gene: TRBV24-1
d_gene: TRBD2